Each of the 27 T cell receptor beta chains below was sequenced from the same sample in a study of shared clonotypes between healthy human individuals. Assay: immunoSEQ multiplex PCR; the TCRdb copy retains only in-frame clones and omits some. Here the sample spans 1.4 million to 1.5 million clones, approximately 96% being singletons. The sample taken for sequencing was naive CD4+ T cells sorted from blood. The subset is: CD45RA+ positively selected. The receptors here all came from a man aged 25 to 40 in good health.

The V gene is TRBV27, the J gene TRBJ2-3; possible D gene TRBD2, 5 bases. CDR1 is MNHEY, CDR2 SMNVEV, per germline (reference sequence). V lost 6 bases to trimming and J lost 6 bases, with 22 bases between them. CDR3 length: 16 amino acids. The CDR3 DNA reads as TGTGCCAGCAGAGGAGAGCTAGCCCTGAGAGGGGATACGCAGTATTTT. This encodes CASRGELALRGDTQYF.

The table lists this clone with a count of one. Other DNA sequences within the sample encode an identical CDR3. This chain connects TRBV9 to TRBJ2-7; D might be TRBD2 (6 bases). Germline-derived CDR1 and CDR2 are SGDLS and YYNGEE. V dropped 0 bases and J dropped 0 bases, with 7 bases sitting between them. The CDR3 loop spans 14 amino acids. This chain's CDR3 is CASSVELASYEQYF. In nucleotides, the CDR3 is TGTGCCAGCAGCGTAGAACTAGCCTCCTACGAGCAGTACTTC. Based on the CDR3 plus reference TRBV9 and TRBJ2-7, the full variable domain is DSGVTQTPKHLITATGQRVTLRCSPRSGDLSVYWYQQSLDQGLQFLIQYYNGEERAKGNILERFSAQQFPDLHSELNLSSLELGDSALYFCASSVELASYEQYFGPGTRLTVT.

The chain recombines TRBV5-6 with TRBJ2-3; D uncertain. Trimming took 0 bases from V and 2 from J, leaving 7 bases between them. Germline V gene data show CDR1 as SGHDT and CDR2 as YYEEEE. This CDR3 has 14 amino acids. The CDR3 is CASSLDPYTDTQYF. The CDR3 DNA reads TGTGCCAGCAGCTTGGACCCCTACACAGATACGCAGTATTTT. Using reference TRBV5-6 and TRBJ2-3 for the parts outside the CDR3, the full variable domain is DAGVTQSPTHLIKTRGQQVTLRCSPKSGHDTVSWYQQALGQGPQFIFQYYEEEERQRGNFPDRFSGHQFPNYSSELNVNALLLGDSALYLCASSLDPYTDTQYFGPGTRLTVL.

V usage is TRBV19 and J usage is TRBJ1-5; the match to TRBD1 covers 11 bases. Germline V gene lookup returns CDR1 LNHDA and CDR2 SQIVND (reference sequence). The CDR3 covers 21 residues. Trimming took 1 base from V and 0 from J; bases not matched to a gene: 14. The CDR3 sequence is CASSIAYPFGTGGFSNQPQHF. Here the CDR3 DNA reads TGTGCCAGTAGTATAGCCTACCCTTTCGGGACAGGGGGTTTTAGCAATCAGCCCCAGCATTTT.

The CDR3: CASSSPSGRYVGELFF. CDR3 nucleotides: TGTGCCAGCAGCTCCCCTAGCGGGAGGTACGTCGGGGAGCTGTTTTTT. This chain joins TRBV5-6 and TRBJ2-2; 11 nucleotides align to TRBD2. The germline V gene encodes CDR1 SGHDT and CDR2 YYEEEE. The CDR3 has 16 residues. V shed 3 bases and J 7 bases; nucleotides not matched to a gene: 8. Filled out from reference TRBV5-6 and TRBJ2-2, the complete variable domain reads DAGVTQSPTHLIKTRGQQVTLRCSPKSGHDTVSWYQQALGQGPQFIFQYYEEEERQRGNFPDRFSGHQFPNYSSELNVNALLLGDSALYLCASSSPSGRYVGELFFGEGSRLTVL.

V is TRBV27 and J is TRBJ1-5; unclear D gene. This CDR3 spans 14 amino acids. Per germline, CDR1 MNHEY and CDR2 SMNVEV (reference sequence). Trimming stripped 8 bases from V and 0 bases from J, with 11 bases between. The CDR3 DNA reads as TGTGCCAGCGGAACGGTCTATAGCAATCAGCCCCAGCATTTT. Its translation is CASGTVYSNQPQHF.

The chain joins TRBV7-9 to TRBJ2-7; 7 positions agree with TRBD1. There are 14 residues in the CDR3. V lost 2 bases, J lost 6 bases, and 7 bases stayed unmatched. Germline V lookup: CDR1 SEHNR, CDR2 FQNEAQ (reference sequence). The CDR3 nucleotides are TGTGCCAGCAGCTTAAAACAGGGGAACGGCGAGCAGTACTTC. It specifies CASSLKQGNGEQYF. Combining the CDR3 with reference TRBV7-9 and TRBJ2-7 gives the whole variable domain DTGVSQNPRHKITKRGQNVTFRCDPISEHNRLYWYRQTLGQGPEFLTYFQNEAQLEKSRLLSDRFSAERPKGSFSTLEIQRTEQGDSAMYLCASSLKQGNGEQYFGPGTRLTVT.

This clone has just one count. The chain uses TRBV5-1 and TRBJ2-5; 7 nucleotides agree with TRBD2. CDR3 length: 15 amino acids. The V gene end was trimmed by 0 bases and the J gene end by 4 bases; junction bases not matched to a gene: 6. The V gene's germline CDR1 is SGHRS and CDR2 YFSETQ. The CDR3 DNA reads TGCGCCAGCAGCTTGGTTGCGGGAGCCAGAGAGACCCAGTACTTC. This codes for CASSLVAGARETQYF.

CDR3 nucleotide sequence: TGTGCCAGCCCCAAGAACACTGAAGCTTTCTTT. This sequence encodes CASPKNTEAFF. The chain uses TRBV18 and TRBJ1-1; D uncertain. The length of the CDR3 is 11 residues. Trimming shortened V by 8 bases and J by 1 base, and 5 bases separated the two germline ends. Germline V gene sequence: CDR1 KGHSH, CDR2 LQKENI.

The chain uses TRBV5-1 and TRBJ1-1; tentative D call: TRBD1 (6 bases). Between the trimmed V and J ends, which lost 3 bases and 0 bases, there was a span of 9 bases. Germline V gene sequence: CDR1 SGHRS, CDR2 YFSETQ. CDR3 length equals 14 residues. As DNA, the CDR3 is TGCGCCAGCAGCTACAGGGAGATGAACACTGAAGCTTTCTTT. It codes for CASSYREMNTEAFF.

The CDR3 is CASSLRGSTDTQYF. As DNA, the CDR3 is TGTGCCAGCAGCTTAAGAGGATCCACAGATACGCAGTATTTT. The chain uses TRBV9 and TRBJ2-3; D remains unclear. Germline CDR1 SGDLS, CDR2 YYNGEE. V lost 4 bases and J lost 2, with 11 bases in between. The CDR3 extends over 14 amino acids.

V and J are TRBV20-1 and TRBJ1-2, with D possibly matching TRBD1 (6 bases). This CDR3 region has 11 residues. Germline CDR1 and CDR2: DFQATT and SNEGSKA (reference sequence). In DNA form, the CDR3 reads TGCGGAGGGGGGGGTATTTATGGCTACACCTTC. As protein: CGGGGIYGYTF.

The rearrangement joins TRBV6-1 to TRBJ2-1, with D possibly TRBD2 on 6 matching bases. The CDR3 totals 13 residues. Trimming removed 5 bases at V and 6 bases at J, with 11 bases between. Germline V lookup: CDR1 MNHNS, CDR2 SASEGT. The CDR3 DNA sequence: TGTGCCAGCAGTAACGGGGGTATCAATGAGCAGTTCTTC. Translation gives CASSNGGINEQFF.

This clone is a singleton in its sample. The rearrangement uses TRBV6-5 and TRBJ1-4; 9 positions match TRBD1. The J segment lost 8 bases and the V segment lost 5 bases, leaving 6 bases of the junction unmatched. CDR1 and CDR2 from the germline V gene are MNHEY and SVGAGI. This CDR3 is 14 amino acids long. The CDR3: CASSNTGGREKLFF. The CDR3 nucleotides are TGTGCCAGCAGTAATACAGGGGGCAGGGAAAAACTGTTTTTT.

The rearrangement uses TRBV18 and TRBJ2-5; D gene ambiguous. V lost 3 bases and J 4 bases, leaving 12 bases between the germline ends. Per germline, CDR1 KGHSH and CDR2 LQKENI. The CDR3 extends over 14 amino acids. CDR3: CASSPTSNLETQYF. Written as DNA, the CDR3 is TGTGCCAGCTCACCCACCAGCAATTTAGAGACCCAGTACTTC.

Details on this clone: One end of the junction is discordant with germline, which a read error may explain. This chain uses TRBV7-7 with TRBJ2-1; D gene ambiguous. CDR3 size: 12 residues. CDR1 SSHAT and CDR2 FNYEAQ come from the germline V gene (reference sequence). The CDR3 bases are TGTGCTAGCAGTTTGCCGGCCGGTAGGCAGTTCTTC. Protein sequence: CASSLPAGRQFF.

The chain couples TRBV9 to TRBJ2-7, with 9 bases aligning to TRBD2. CDR1 is SGDLS, CDR2 YYNGEE, per germline. The CDR3 contains 15 residues. The trim removed 4 bases at V and 7 bases at J, leaving 12 bases unmatched. This chain's CDR3 is CASSPGAGLAIEQYF. The CDR3 DNA reads TGTGCCAGCAGCCCGGGTGCGGGACTAGCAATAGAGCAGTACTTC.

V is TRBV4-2 and J is TRBJ2-3; D unclear. CDR3 length: 17 amino acids. CDR1 is LGHNA and CDR2 is YNFKEQ in the germline V gene. V lost 0 bases and J lost 6, with 19 bases in between. The DNA for the CDR3 is TGTGCCAGCAGCCAAGAAGGACGGCGGATAGGGTTGGATACGCAGTATTTT. It yields the protein CASSQEGRRIGLDTQYF.

The chain employs TRBV5-6 and TRBJ1-1; the D gene is possibly TRBD1 (5 bases). Germline loops: CDR1 SGHDT, CDR2 YYEEEE. V was pared by 6 bases and J by 0 bases, with 12 bases between. The CDR3 loop spans 14 amino acids. This CDR3 is CASTDGGLNTEAFF. The CDR3 region has the DNA TGTGCCAGCACCGACGGGGGGTTGAACACTGAAGCTTTCTTT.

The chain combines TRBV5-1 with TRBJ2-7; TRBD2 is a possible D gene (6 bases). Trimming took 4 bases from V and 5 from J, leaving 16 bases between them. CDR3 length: 14 amino acids. CDR1 SGHRS and CDR2 YFSETQ come from the germline V gene. The CDR3 DNA is TGCGCCAGCAGCGTCACGGGGGAAAGGGACGAGCAGTACTTC. This codes for CASSVTGERDEQYF.

J is TRBJ2-1 and V is TRBV7-9; 7 bases map to TRBD1. The germline V gene encodes CDR1 SEHNR and CDR2 FQNEAQ (reference sequence). This CDR3 has 14 amino acids. V lost 6 bases and J lost 6; bases outside the gene matches: 8. In nucleotides, the CDR3 is TGTGCCAGCAGGCCAAACAGGGGTGGCAATGAGCAGTTCTTC. Its translation is CASRPNRGGNEQFF.

This rearrangement joins TRBV28 to TRBJ2-1, with 7 bases fitting TRBD2. The CDR3 is made up of 17 amino acids. V shed 4 bases, J shed 2 bases, and the junction held 11 bases outside the gene matches. CDR1 is MDHEN and CDR2 is SYDVKM in the germline V gene. The CDR3 spells CASSSVDGGRTYNEQFF. In DNA form, the CDR3 reads TGTGCCAGCAGTTCGGTGGATGGCGGGAGAACCTACAATGAGCAGTTCTTC. Drawing the rest from reference TRBV28 and TRBJ2-1, the complete variable domain is DVKVTQSSRYLVKRTGEKVFLECVQDMDHENMFWYRQDPGLGLRLIYFSYDVKMKEKGDIPEGYSVSREKKERFSLILESASTNQTSMYLCASSSVDGGRTYNEQFFGPGTRLTVL.

The V gene is TRBV6-1, the J gene TRBJ1-5; D is undetermined. The V end was cut by 1 base, the J end by 2 bases, with 9 bases between. CDR1 and CDR2 (germline): MNHNS, SASEGT. The CDR3 sequence is 15 residues long. CDR3 residues: CASSEGWTGNQPQHF. The CDR3 bases are TGTGCCAGCAGTGAAGGGTGGACGGGCAATCAGCCCCAGCATTTT.

Concerning this clone: The sample carries other DNA sequences with the same CDR3. This chain joins TRBV5-1 and TRBJ2-7, with no clear D. The CDR3 is 13 residues long. V lost 0 bases and J lost 4, with 8 bases in between. CDR1 is SGHRS and CDR2 is YFSETQ in the germline V gene. CDR3: CASSLAPPYEQYF. CDR3 in DNA: TGCGCCAGCAGCTTGGCCCCACCTTACGAGCAGTACTTC.

The gene calls are TRBV6-5 and TRBJ2-1; D might be TRBD2 (5 bases). The length of the CDR3 is 14 residues. The germline CDR1 and CDR2 sequences are MNHEY and SVGAGI. The ends were cut back, 0 bases at V and 6 bases at J, with 9 bases in the middle. In DNA form, the CDR3 reads TGTGCCAGCAGTTACTCCAGCGGCCCCAATGAGCAGTTCTTC. Translation gives CASSYSSGPNEQFF.

This clone was seen just once. One junction end does not reproduce the germline sequence, and a read error may be involved. The gene calls are TRBV7-7 and TRBJ2-2, with D tentatively TRBD1 (5 bases). The germline V gene has CDR1 SSHAT and CDR2 FNYEAQ (reference sequence). The CDR3 runs to 16 residues. The CDR3 nucleotides read TGTGCTAGCAGCTCATCAGGGTGGGAAGGCACCGGGGAGCTGTTTTTT. It translates to CASSSSGWEGTGELFF.

This chain connects TRBV18 to TRBJ2-2; tentatively, D is TRBD2 (5 bases). CDR1 and CDR2 from the germline V gene are KGHSH and LQKENI. The CDR3 covers 14 residues. The V gene lost 1 base and the J gene lost 3 bases, with 6 bases spanning the gap. This chain's CDR3 is CASSPQLDTGELFF. The CDR3 coding sequence is TGTGCCAGCTCACCACAACTAGACACCGGGGAGCTGTTTTTT.